Listed below are T cell receptor beta chains from one sample, sequenced in a study of regulatory T cells in long-lasting Graves disease. TCRdb processed the multiplex PCR reads anew with MiXCR; each CDR3 protein has one entry. The table shows 350,000 to 550,000 distinct CDR3 sequences, with about 15% occurring only once. These data were also reused for a study on T cells in Graves' hyperthyroidism and ophthalmopathy.

The sample in question was peripheral blood mononuclear cells (PBMCs), obtained at new diagnosis, from a patient treated with antithyroid drugs. The source is a woman aged 25 to 45 with Graves disease. CDR3s include the opening cysteine and the closing phenylalanine or tryptophan. D genes are given only for firm matches. Part of the rows lack a size; the others show once, few, many or a class for expanded clones.

clone size	D gene	V gene	J gene	CDR3 DNA	CDR3 protein
-	TRBD1	TRBV7-9	TRBJ1-2	TGTGCCAGCAGCTCAGCAAGGGACAGAGGGGATGGCTACACCTTC	CASSSARDRGDGYTF
medium-sized	-	TRBV12-3/TRBV12-4	TRBJ1-1	TGTGCCAGCAGCTTATTAGAGGGGAACACTGAAGCTTTCTTT	CASSLLEGNTEAFF
many	-	TRBV4-1	TRBJ1-5	TGCGCCAGCAGCCAAGGGTCTATCGGGGTGGGGTTGCCCCAGCATTTT	CASSQGSIGVGLPQHF
many	TRBD1	TRBV2	TRBJ2-1	TGTGCCACCCAGGGACAGGGGCAAAATGAGCAGTTCTTC	CATQGQGQNEQFF
many	TRBD2	TRBV9	TRBJ2-7	TGTGCCAGCAGCGGGAGCGGGGATTCCTACGAGCAGTACTTC	CASSGSGDSYEQYF
-	-	TRBV13	TRBJ1-1	TGTGCCAGCAGCTCCCCCCAGGGAGGGGTGAACACTGAAGCTTTCTTT	CASSSPQGGVNTEAFF
-	-	TRBV4-1	TRBJ1-4	TGCGCCAGCAGCCAAGTTCGGGCGGGGTCGGTGTTTTTT	CASSQVRAGSVFF
few	-	TRBV24-1	TRBJ2-2	TGTGCCACCAGTGATCACACCGGGGAGCTGTTTTTT	CATSDHTGELFF
many	-	TRBV6-1	TRBJ1-2	TGTGCCAGCAGAACGGGGACAAATGGCTACACCTTC	CASRTGTNGYTF
-	TRBD2	TRBV7-6	TRBJ2-1	TGTGCCAGCAGGGCTAGCGGAAGGTACAATGAGCAGTTCTTC	CASRASGRYNEQFF
many	-	TRBV11-2	TRBJ2-3	TGTGCCAGCACGCGGGGACAAGATACGCAGTATTTT	CASTRGQDTQYF
-	-	TRBV7-9	TRBJ2-7	-	CASSFYICSATPGLVREQYF
-	-	TRBV27	TRBJ1-3	TGTGCCAGCAGTTTAGCGTCCTCTGGAAACACCATATATTTT	CASSLASSGNTIYF
many	-	TRBV20-1	TRBJ2-7	TGCAGTGCTAGAGATCAGTCTAGCTACGAGCAGTACTTC	CSARDQSSYEQYF
many	TRBD1	TRBV3-1	TRBJ2-7	TGTGCCAGCAGCAACAGGGGATCAAGGCACGAGCAGTACTTC	CASSNRGSRHEQYF
many	-	TRBV2	TRBJ2-5	TGTGCCAGCAGCGAAGCTCCAGGGAAAGAGACCCAGTACTTC	CASSEAPGKETQYF
-	TRBD1	TRBV28	TRBJ1-4	TGTGCCAGCAGTACAAGACAGGGCCCTAATGAAAAACTGTTTTTT	CASSTRQGPNEKLFF
many	-	TRBV3-1	TRBJ1-5	TGTGCCAGCAGCCCGGGAACATGGAGCAATCAGCCCCAGCATTTT	CASSPGTWSNQPQHF
many	-	TRBV7-9	TRBJ2-6	TGTGCCAGCAGCCCAGGACAGGCGGGAGCTGGGGCCAACGTCCTGACTTTC	CASSPGQAGAGANVLTF
-	-	TRBV19	TRBJ1-4	TGTGCCAGTAGTATCCCAGACGCGTTGGAGGAAAAACTGTTTTTT	CASSIPDALEEKLFF
-	-	TRBV27	TRBJ2-1	TGTGCCAGCAGTTTTACGACTAGGATTTCAAATGAGCAGTTCTTC	CASSFTTRISNEQFF
many	-	TRBV6-1	TRBJ2-3	TGTGCCAGCAGAAGCCGACCCGATCAGATTCAAGATACGCAGTATTTT	CASRSRPDQIQDTQYF
-	-	TRBV19	TRBJ1-2	TGTGCCAGTAGAAGGACAGCCCTCTATGGCTACACCTTC	CASRRTALYGYTF
many	TRBD1	TRBV28	TRBJ1-4	TGTGCCAGCAATCCGGGACAGGGTTTCGGTGAAAAACTGTTTTTT	CASNPGQGFGEKLFF
few	-	TRBV30	TRBJ1-3	TGTGCCTGGAGTGTTGGGCATACCGTCTCTGGAAACACCATATATTTT	CAWSVGHTVSGNTIYF
many	TRBD1	TRBV20-1	TRBJ1-1	TGCAGTGCTAAACAGGGGGCAAACACTGAAGCTTTCTTT	CSAKQGANTEAFF
-	TRBD1	TRBV7-3	TRBJ2-2	TGTGCCAGCAGCTTACGGGGGCCGGGACAGGGCGTAGGGGAGCTGTTTTTT	CASSLRGPGQGVGELFF
many	-	TRBV24-1	TRBJ2-1	TGTGCCACCAGTGGGGTCGCGGCGGGATCCCATGAGCAGTTCTTC	CATSGVAAGSHEQFF
-	-	TRBV7-8	TRBJ2-7	TGTGCCAGCAGCTTAGACGTGAGCTCCTACGAGCAGTACTTC	CASSLDVSSYEQYF
few	-	TRBV9	TRBJ2-1	TGTGCCAGCAGCGTAGGATCAACCCCGTCGAAGCAGTTCTTC	CASSVGSTPSKQFF
few	TRBD2	TRBV10-1	TRBJ2-3	TGCGCCAGCAGTGACCTTAGCGGGAACACAGGTACGCAGTATTTT	CASSDLSGNTGTQYF
many	-	TRBV20-1	TRBJ1-2	TGCAGTGCTGACCGGGACAACTTCTATGGCTACACCTTC	CSADRDNFYGYTF
many	-	TRBV7-8	TRBJ2-3	TGTGCCAGCAGCTTAGTATCTGGCGGGCTCACAGATACGCAGTATTTT	CASSLVSGGLTDTQYF
-	-	TRBV20-1	TRBJ2-7	TGCAGTGCTAGTATGCTGCCCTACGAGCAGTACTTC	CSASMLPYEQYF
few	TRBD2	TRBV7-7	TRBJ2-3	TGTGCCAGCAGCATGGGACTAGCTGGAGATACGCAGTATTTT	CASSMGLAGDTQYF
-	-	TRBV27	TRBJ2-1	TGTGCCAGCAGTTTATCGGGGTCCGATGAGCAGTTCTTC	CASSLSGSDEQFF
many	TRBD1	TRBV28	TRBJ1-1	TGTGCCAGCAGTCCTTCTGGGACAGGGATCGAGGCTTTCTTT	CASSPSGTGIEAFF
-	-	TRBV19	TRBJ2-7	TGTGCCAGTAGTAACCACCCTACAGGGACGAGCTCCTACGAGCAGTACTTC	CASSNHPTGTSSYEQYF
many	TRBD1	TRBV11-2	TRBJ2-5	TGTGCCAGCAGCTCAGCGACAGGGGGGCAAGAGACCCAGTACTTC	CASSSATGGQETQYF
many	-	TRBV6-2/TRBV6-3	TRBJ1-1	TGTGCCAGCAGTTACTCGACACAGCTGAACACTGAAGCTTTCTTT	CASSYSTQLNTEAFF
-	TRBD1	TRBV7-6	TRBJ2-7	TGTGCCAGCAGCTTAGCTCCCCCGGGACAGGGGTATACCTACGAGCAGTACTTC	CASSLAPPGQGYTYEQYF
few	TRBD2	TRBV20-1	TRBJ2-3	TGCAGTGCTAGAGCGGGGACTAGCGTTAGCACAGATACGCAGTATTTT	CSARAGTSVSTDTQYF
many	-	TRBV28	TRBJ1-5	TGTGCCAGCAGTTTCGGGGTCGGCACTCTCACTTCTCATTATAGCAATCAGCCCCAGCATTTT	CASSFGVGTLTSHYSNQPQHF
many	TRBD2	TRBV11-2	TRBJ2-1	TGTGCCAGCAGCTTTTACCAGGGAGGGTCCTACAATGAGCAGTTCTTC	CASSFYQGGSYNEQFF
-	-	TRBV18	TRBJ2-1	TGTGCCAGCTCTCCAGGGGGGGGGATGGTTCCTGAGCAGTTCTTC	CASSPGGGMVPEQFF